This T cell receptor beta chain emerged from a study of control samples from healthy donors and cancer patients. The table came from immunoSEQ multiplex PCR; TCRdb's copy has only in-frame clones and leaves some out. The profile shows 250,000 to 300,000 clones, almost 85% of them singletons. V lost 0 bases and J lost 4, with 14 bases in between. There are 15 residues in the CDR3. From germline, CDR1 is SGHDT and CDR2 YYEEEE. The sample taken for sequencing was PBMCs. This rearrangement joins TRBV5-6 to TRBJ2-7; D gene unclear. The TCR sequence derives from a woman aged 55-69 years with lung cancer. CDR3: CASSLGRQTRYEQYF. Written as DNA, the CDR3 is TGTGCCAGCAGCTTGGGCAGGCAGACTCGTTACGAGCAGTACTTC.